Shown below are 12 T cell receptor beta chains from a single sample sequenced in a study of T cell responses to AZD1222 COVID-19 vaccine. Using immunoSEQ multiplex PCR, the repertoire was profiled, and TCRdb retains in-frame clones only, with some absent. The sample gives about 160,000 clones, over 75% of which show up once; about 1.6% is in the top ten. The sequences come from peripheral blood, collected on day 0 of AZD1222 vaccination. The source of these receptors is an adult in good health.

This sequence joins TRBV4-3 and TRBJ2-7; 7 nucleotides match TRBD2. V shed 0 bases, J shed 4 bases, and the junction held 12 bases outside the gene matches. Germline V lookup: CDR1 LGHNA, CDR2 YSLEER. This CDR3 has 17 residues. Written as DNA, the CDR3 is TGCGCCAGCAGCCAAGATTACGGGGCGGTTAGCGGGTACGAGCAGTACTTC. Translated, it gives CASSQDYGAVSGYEQYF.

The genes are TRBV5-1 and TRBJ1-2; unclear D gene. V lost 3 bases, J lost 6 bases, and 6 bases lay in between. The CDR3 length is 11 residues. The germline gives CDR1 SGHRS, CDR2 YFSETQ. CDR3 amino acids: CASSYGHGYTF. The DNA of the CDR3 is TGCGCCAGCAGCTACGGACATGGCTACACCTTC. Full variable domain (missing parts from reference TRBV5-1 and TRBJ1-2): KAGVTQTPRYLIKTRGQQVTLSCSPISGHRSVSWYQQTPGQGLQFLFEYFSETQRNKGNFPGRFSGRQFSNSRSEMNVSTLELGDSALYLCASSYGHGYTFGSGTRLTVV.

The chain is built from TRBV11-2 and TRBJ1-2, with TRBD1 matching 11 bases. The CDR3 totals 16 residues. Trimming took 5 bases from V and 8 from J; bases not matched to a gene: 13. Germline loops: CDR1 SGHAT, CDR2 FQNNGV. The CDR3 here is CASSPLGQGAPGGYTF. The CDR3 DNA reads TGTGCCAGCAGCCCACTTGGACAGGGGGCGCCGGGAGGCTACACCTTC.

The gene calls are TRBV23-1 and TRBJ1-2; D may be TRBD1 (6 bases). TRBV23-1 is an ORF, with its function uncertain. The CDR3 is made up of 15 amino acids. V lost 0 bases and J 8 bases, leaving 16 bases between the germline ends. CDR3 region: CASSQSLGADVGYTF. In DNA form, the CDR3 reads TGCGCCAGCAGTCAATCGCTGGGGGCAGATGTCGGCTACACCTTC.

CDR3 loop: CASSYATAAYGYTF. The CDR3 DNA sequence: TGTGCCAGCAGTTACGCGACCGCTGCTTATGGCTACACCTTC. The J gene is TRBJ1-2, the V gene TRBV6-6; unclear D gene. The V gene's germline CDR1 is MNHNY and CDR2 SVGAGI (reference sequence). The germline V and J ends were trimmed by 2 bases and 5 bases, with 12 bases remaining between them. CDR3 length: 14 residues.

This chain connects TRBV25-1 to TRBJ1-2; a possible D gene is TRBD1 (5 bases). Trimming removed 7 bases at V and 6 bases at J, with 15 bases between. Germline V gene data show CDR1 as MGHDK and CDR2 as SYGVNS. The CDR3 has 13 residues. CDR3 region: CASNGAAGHGYTF. DNA of the CDR3: TGTGCCAGCAATGGGGCCGCGGGCCATGGCTACACCTTC.

The chain recombines TRBV28 with TRBJ2-1; 7 bases fit TRBD1. The CDR3 sequence is 15 residues long. CDR1 is MDHEN, CDR2 SYDVKM, per germline. J was trimmed by 8 bases and V by 5 bases; bases with no gene match: 12. DNA for the CDR3: TGTGCCAGCAGTCCCGGACAGGCTTACGTTTATGAGCAGTTCTTC. The encoded protein is CASSPGQAYVYEQFF.

V and J are TRBV28 and TRBJ1-3, with unresolved D. Germline values: CDR1 MDHEN, CDR2 SYDVKM. CDR3 length equals 14 residues. Trimming took off 8 bases at V and 0 bases at J, with 11 bases between the two ends. CDR3 region: CASVSTLSGNTIYF. The CDR3 bases are TGTGCCAGCGTTTCAACACTCTCTGGAAACACCATATATTTT.

Only a few counts were recorded for this clone. The V gene is TRBV19, the J gene TRBJ2-5; TRBD1 might be the D (6 bases). The CDR3 has 16 amino acids. V lost 0 bases to trimming and J lost 2 bases, with 13 bases between them. Germline V gives CDR1 LNHDA, CDR2 SQIVND (reference sequence). The CDR3 DNA reads as TGTGCCAGTAGTATAGATTGGGGGCGGACACAAGAGACCCAGTACTTC. Protein product: CASSIDWGRTQETQYF.

The CDR3 bases are TGTGCCAGCATCGCGGACGGACGTCCTCATGGCTACACCTTC. It is translated as CASIADGRPHGYTF. The chain uses TRBV2 and TRBJ1-2; D call uncertain. CDR1 and CDR2 (germline): SNHLY, FYNNEI. The CDR3 is made up of 14 amino acids. Trimming took off 7 bases at V and 6 bases at J, with 18 bases between the two ends. Looking up the rest from reference TRBV2 and TRBJ1-2 gives the full variable domain: EPEVTQTPSHQVTQMGQEVILRCVPISNHLYFYWYRQILGQKVEFLVSFYNNEISEKSEIFDDQFSVERPDGSNFTLKIRSTKLEDSAMYFCASIADGRPHGYTFGSGTRLTVV.

CDR3 loop: CASSYLGSGNTIYF. For the CDR3, the DNA is TGTGCCAGCAGTTACCTGGGTTCAGGAAACACCATATATTTT. The chain combines TRBV6-5 with TRBJ1-3; D not certain. The germline gives CDR1 MNHEY, CDR2 SVGAGI. The V gene lost 2 bases and the J gene lost 4 bases, with 9 bases spanning the gap. The CDR3 is 14 residues long.

Regarding this clone: The junction and the germline gene differ at one end; a read error may be behind it. The chain employs TRBV6-5 and TRBJ2-7; D is perhaps TRBD1 or TRBD2 (5 bases each). This CDR3 has 15 amino acids. CDR1 and CDR2 from the germline V gene are MNHEY and SVGAGI. The CDR3 sequence is CASSYSSGSSYEQYF. The CDR3 DNA sequence: TGTGCCAGCAGCTACTCATCAGGGAGCTCCTACGAGCAGTACTTC.